Following are 10 T cell receptor beta chains from one sample sequenced in a study of T cells expressing NK-cell markers. TCRdb reprocessed the 5' RACE reads and reports one entry per CDR3 protein, with no DNA. This sample's clone table lists some 500,000 distinct CDR3 sequences. Sequencing was performed on blood T cells: a sorted CD56 or NKG2C T cell subset, CD4+ or CD8+ T cells, or bulk PBMC T cells (not recorded which). The receptors shown here come from a woman aged 50 to 65 in good health.

The J gene is TRBJ2-7, the V gene TRBV3-1. The CDR3 covers 12 residues. The germline V gene encodes CDR1 LGHDT and CDR2 YNNKEL (reference sequence). The CDR3: CASSQGSLGAYF.

This chain links TRBV5-1 with TRBJ1-1; the TRBD1 assignment by TCRdb is unverifiable without DNA. Looked up from germline, CDR1 is SGHRS and CDR2 is YFSETQ. The CDR3 is made up of 17 amino acids. This CDR3 is CASSLAQGSRFDTEAFF.

CDR3: CASSQSRGFRTGNTIYF. V and J are TRBV7-6 and TRBJ1-3. Germline loops: CDR1 SGHVS, CDR2 FNYEAQ. The CDR3 runs to 17 residues.

CDR3 sequence: CASNDRGGQETQYF. This chain connects TRBV12-3 or TRBV12-4 to TRBJ2-5; TCRdb indicates TRBD1, and absent DNA this call remains unverified. There are 14 residues in the CDR3.

V and J are TRBV12-3 or TRBV12-4 and TRBJ1-6. This CDR3 has 17 amino acids. CDR3: CASSLEVGSLNNSPLHF.

V usage is TRBV7-9 and J usage is TRBJ2-5; without DNA, the TCRdb call of TRBD1 cannot be checked. Germline CDR1 SEHNR, CDR2 FQNEAQ (reference sequence). This CDR3 region has 16 residues. The CDR3 protein is CASSLGDSPSLETQYF.

The V gene is TRBV12-3 or TRBV12-4, the J gene TRBJ2-1; TCRdb's D call, TRBD1, is unchecked because there is no DNA. The CDR3 is 14 amino acids. CDR3 protein: CASGDRGGDNEQFF.

The J gene is TRBJ2-1, the V gene TRBV24-1. This CDR3 comprises 13 residues. Germline CDR1 is KGHDR and CDR2 is SFDVKD. The CDR3 loop reads CATSDDRYNEQFF.

The chain couples TRBV5-1 to TRBJ2-1; the D call of TRBD2 rests on TCRdb alone, since no DNA is present to check it. Per germline, CDR1 SGHRS and CDR2 YFSETQ. The CDR3 runs to 23 residues. CDR3 protein: CASSLAFGDRSLLAGVSYNEQFF.

The J gene is TRBJ2-5, the V gene TRBV2; TCRdb's D call, TRBD2, is unchecked because there is no DNA. Germline CDR1 and CDR2: SNHLY and FYNNEI. This CDR3 has 13 amino acids. CDR3 sequence: CASIGPMRETQYF.